This note documents a single TCR beta chain sequence. The data stem from a study of blood T cell repertoires in COVID-19. The V gene's germline CDR1 is SGDLS and CDR2 YYNGEE. This CDR3 is built from 17 residues. V lost 0 bases to trimming and J lost 3 bases, with 15 bases between them. Cohort placement rested on clinical history that participants reported themselves. Profiling relied on immunoSEQ multiplex PCR, and the TCRdb table lists in-frame clones only, not all of them. The sample lists about 260,000 clones; about 86% were seen once. The sample was PBMCs or T cells enriched from blood (not recorded which). J is TRBJ2-2 and V is TRBV9; TRBD2 is a possible D gene (6 bases). This TCR derives from a man younger than 40 with acute COVID-19. DNA of the CDR3: TGTGCCAGCAGCGTAGAGGGAGGACCTATTGACACCGGGGAGCTGTTTTTT. It is translated as CASSVEGGPIDTGELFF.